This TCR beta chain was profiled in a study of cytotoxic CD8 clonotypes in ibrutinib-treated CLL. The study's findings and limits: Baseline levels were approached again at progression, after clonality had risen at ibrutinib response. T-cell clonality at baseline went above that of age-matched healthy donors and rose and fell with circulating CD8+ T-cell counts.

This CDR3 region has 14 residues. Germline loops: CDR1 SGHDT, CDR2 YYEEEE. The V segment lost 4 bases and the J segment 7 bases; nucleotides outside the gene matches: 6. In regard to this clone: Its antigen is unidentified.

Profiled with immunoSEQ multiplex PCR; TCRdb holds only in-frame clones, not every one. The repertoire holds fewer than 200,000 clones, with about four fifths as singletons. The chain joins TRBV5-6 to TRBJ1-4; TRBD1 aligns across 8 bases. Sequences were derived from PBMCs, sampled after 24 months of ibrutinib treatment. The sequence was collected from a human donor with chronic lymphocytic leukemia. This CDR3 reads CASSRGQGAEKLFF. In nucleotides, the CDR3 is TGTGCCAGCAGCCGGGGGCAGGGGGCTGAAAAACTGTTTTTT.